These 5 T cell receptor beta chains were sequenced from one sample in a study of monozygotic twins with cystic fibrosis. This table comes from immunoSEQ multiplex PCR, and its TCRdb copy is limited to in-frame clones, with some not included. In the table there are roughly 26,000 clones, about nine tenths of which are singletons. Sequenced input: blood. These TCRs come from a girl aged 2 to 9 with cystic fibrosis.

This rearrangement joins TRBV4-1 to TRBJ2-1; 9 bases agree with TRBD2. V shed 6 bases and J 0 bases; nucleotides not matched to a gene: 9. The CDR3 totals 17 residues. CDR1 and CDR2 from the germline V gene are MGHRA and YSYEKL. The CDR3 protein is CASSLTLSGSSYNEQFF. The CDR3 DNA reads TGCGCCAGCAGTCTCACCCTTAGCGGGAGCTCCTACAATGAGCAGTTCTTC.

The V and J genes are TRBV7-3 and TRBJ2-2; D is possibly TRBD2 (6 bases). Trimming left V 1 base short and J 7 bases short, with 22 bases between. Germline CDR1 reads SGHTA; CDR2 reads FQGTGA. The CDR3 consists of 18 residues. As DNA, the CDR3 is TGTGCCAGCAGCTTAAGCCTAGGGAGGAGGGGAGGTGTCGGGGAGCTGTTTTTT. Its protein product is CASSLSLGRRGGVGELFF. Drawing the rest from reference TRBV7-3 and TRBJ2-2, the complete variable domain is GAGVSQTPSNKVTEKGKYVELRCDPISGHTALYWYRQSLGQGPEFLIYFQGTGAADDSGLPNDRFFAVRPEGSVSTLKIQRTERGDSAVYLCASSLSLGRRGGVGELFFGEGSRLTVL.

This clone came up once. The V and J genes are TRBV6-6 and TRBJ1-6; no clear D. The CDR3 runs 13 residues. Trimming removed 7 bases from V and 9 bases from J, with 13 bases in between. Germline V gene lookup returns CDR1 MNHNY and CDR2 SVGAGI (reference sequence). The CDR3 is CASTNLVRSPLHF. The CDR3 nucleotides read TGTGCCAGCACCAACCTAGTACGTTCACCCCTCCACTTT.

The chain has TRBV19 and TRBJ1-1, with D possibly matching TRBD1 (6 bases). Germline assignment: CDR1 LNHDA and CDR2 SQIVND (reference sequence). The CDR3 consists of 11 residues. V was pared by 3 bases and J by 7 bases, with 6 bases between. The CDR3, as DNA: TGTGCCAGTAGTATCAGGGGTGAAGCTTTCTTT. Translation: CASSIRGEAFF.

This chain connects TRBV30 to TRBJ2-5; the D gene could be TRBD1 or TRBD2 (5 bases each). Trimming took off 2 bases at V and 1 base at J, with 14 bases between the two ends. The V gene's germline CDR1 is GTSNPN and CDR2 SVGIG (reference sequence). This CDR3 comprises 15 residues. CDR3 in amino acids: CAWSPTGALQETQYF. The CDR3 nucleotides are TGTGCCTGGAGTCCCACCGGGGCTCTCCAAGAGACCCAGTACTTC.